This TCR beta chain stems from a study of shared clonotypes between healthy human individuals. Nashville, Tennessee was home to all donors, who were Caucasian adults. Comments on this clone: Its antigen is not identified.

The CDR3 spans 15 residues. CDR1 is SGHNT and CDR2 is YYREEE in the germline V gene (reference sequence). Trimming stripped 3 bases from V and 10 bases from J, with 17 bases between. Notes on the study in general: Clonotype sharing among donors was thought likely to change with sequencing depth.

In the original analysis: ImmunoSEQ output held junction-only sequences without quality scores, so filtering differed. TCRdb's copy holds only in-frame clones and misses some; the assay was immunoSEQ multiplex PCR. The V and J calls and clone size were taken over from that table, and D and trimming were inferred from the DNA. In the table there are about 2.4 million clones, more than 90% of which are singletons. The sample was naive CD4+ T cells sorted from blood. The sample's subset: CD45RA+ positively selected. The rearrangement uses TRBV5-4 and TRBJ1-6; D is undetermined. This receptor was obtained from a young man in good health. CDR3 sequence: CASSSQTPRDSPLHF. DNA of the CDR3: TGTGCCAGCAGCTCCCAGACACCTAGAGACTCACCCCTCCACTTT.